These 2 T cell receptor beta chains share one sample of origin, sequenced in a study of shared clonotypes between healthy human individuals. Generated by immunoSEQ multiplex PCR, the TCRdb table keeps only in-frame clones and is missing some. This sample has approximately 510,000 clones; about four fifths occur once, and the top ten carry 10% to 15%. Specimen: PBMCs. Receptors originate from a woman between 40 and 50 years old in good health. Some clones in this sample may be carry-over from other donors' samples.

The chain employs TRBV18 and TRBJ2-5; TRBD1 matches at 8 bases. Germline V lookup: CDR1 KGHSH, CDR2 LQKENI. The CDR3 extends over 14 amino acids. V lost 0 bases to trimming and J lost 5 bases; unmatched junction nucleotides: 2. The CDR3 reads CASSPPRQGETQYF. CDR3 DNA sequence: TGTGCCAGCTCACCACCGAGACAGGGGGAGACCCAGTACTTC.

The chain links TRBV30 to TRBJ2-2; unclear D gene. Trimming took 1 base from V and 0 from J, leaving 6 bases between them. The CDR3 is 14 residues long. Germline V gene data show CDR1 as GTSNPN and CDR2 as SVGIG (reference sequence). The CDR3 reads CAWSGPANTGELFF. In DNA, the CDR3 is TGTGCCTGGAGTGGCCCAGCGAACACCGGGGAGCTGTTTTTT.